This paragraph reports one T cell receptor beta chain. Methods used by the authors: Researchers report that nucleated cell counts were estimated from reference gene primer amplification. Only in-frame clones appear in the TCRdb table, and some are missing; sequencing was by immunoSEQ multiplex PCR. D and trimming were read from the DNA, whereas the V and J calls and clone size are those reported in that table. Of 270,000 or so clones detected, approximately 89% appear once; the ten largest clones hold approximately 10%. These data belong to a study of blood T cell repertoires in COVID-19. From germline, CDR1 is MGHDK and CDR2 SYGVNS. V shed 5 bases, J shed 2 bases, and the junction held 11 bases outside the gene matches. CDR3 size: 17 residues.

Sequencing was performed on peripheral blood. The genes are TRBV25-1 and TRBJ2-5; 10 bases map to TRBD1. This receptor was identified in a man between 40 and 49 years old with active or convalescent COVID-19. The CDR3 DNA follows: TGTGCCAGCAGTAGCCTCCCCGGGACAGGGGTACAAGAGACCCAGTACTTC. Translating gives CASSSLPGTGVQETQYF. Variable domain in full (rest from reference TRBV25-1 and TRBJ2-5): EADIYQTPRYLVIGTGKKITLECSQTMGHDKMYWYQQDPGMELHLIHYSYGVNSTEKGDLSSESTVSRIRTEHFPLTLESARPSHTSQYLCASSSLPGTGVQETQYFGPGTRLLVL.